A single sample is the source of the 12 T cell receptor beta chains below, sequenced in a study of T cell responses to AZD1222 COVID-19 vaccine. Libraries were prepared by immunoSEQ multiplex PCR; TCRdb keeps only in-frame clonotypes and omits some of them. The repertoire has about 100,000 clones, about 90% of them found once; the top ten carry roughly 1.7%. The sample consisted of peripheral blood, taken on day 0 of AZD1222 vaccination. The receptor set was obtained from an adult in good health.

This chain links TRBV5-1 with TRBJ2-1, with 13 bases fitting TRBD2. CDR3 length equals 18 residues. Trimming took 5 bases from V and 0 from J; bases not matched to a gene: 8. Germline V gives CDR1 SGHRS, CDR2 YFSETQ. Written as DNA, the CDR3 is TGCGCCAGCAGTTTTGGGACTAGCGGGACTCCCTCCTACAATGAGCAGTTCTTC. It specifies CASSFGTSGTPSYNEQFF.

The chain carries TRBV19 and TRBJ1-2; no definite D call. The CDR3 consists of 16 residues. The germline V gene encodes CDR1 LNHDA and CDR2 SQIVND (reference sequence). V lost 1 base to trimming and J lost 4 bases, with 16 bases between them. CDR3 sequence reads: CASSIGTTSLGYGYTF. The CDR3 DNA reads TGTGCCAGTAGTATAGGAACGACATCTTTAGGCTATGGCTACACCTTC. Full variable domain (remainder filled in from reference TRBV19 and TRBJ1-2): DGGITQSPKYLFRKEGQNVTLSCEQNLNHDAMYWYRQDPGQGLRLIYYSQIVNDFQKGDIAEGYSVSREKKESFPLTVTSAQKNPTAFYLCASSIGTTSLGYGYTFGSGTRLTVV.

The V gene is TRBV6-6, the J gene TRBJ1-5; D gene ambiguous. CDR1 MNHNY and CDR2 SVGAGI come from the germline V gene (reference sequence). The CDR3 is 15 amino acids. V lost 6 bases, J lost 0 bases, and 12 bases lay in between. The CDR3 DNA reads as TGTGCCAGCAGCTCCCACATGGATAGCAATCAGCCCCAGCATTTT. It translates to CASSSHMDSNQPQHF.

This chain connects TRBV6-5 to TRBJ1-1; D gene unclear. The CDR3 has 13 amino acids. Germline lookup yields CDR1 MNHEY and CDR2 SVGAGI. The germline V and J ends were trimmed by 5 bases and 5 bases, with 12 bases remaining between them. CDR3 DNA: TGTGCCAGCAGTCGGGAGTGGGGAACTGAAGCTTTCTTT. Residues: CASSREWGTEAFF.

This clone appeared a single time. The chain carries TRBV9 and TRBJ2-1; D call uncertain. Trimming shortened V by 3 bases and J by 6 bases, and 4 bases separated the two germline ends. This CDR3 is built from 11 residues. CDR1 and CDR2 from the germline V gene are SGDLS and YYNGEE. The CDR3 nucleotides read TGTGCCAGCAGCGACAGCAATGAGCAGTTCTTC. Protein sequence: CASSDSNEQFF.

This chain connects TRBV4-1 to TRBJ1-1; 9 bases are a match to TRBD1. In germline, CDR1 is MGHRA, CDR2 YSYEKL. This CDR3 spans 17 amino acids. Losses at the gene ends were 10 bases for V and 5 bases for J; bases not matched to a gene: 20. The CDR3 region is CATSTPRQGDVGTEAFF. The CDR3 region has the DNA TGCGCCACATCTACCCCACGACAGGGGGATGTGGGGACTGAAGCTTTCTTT.

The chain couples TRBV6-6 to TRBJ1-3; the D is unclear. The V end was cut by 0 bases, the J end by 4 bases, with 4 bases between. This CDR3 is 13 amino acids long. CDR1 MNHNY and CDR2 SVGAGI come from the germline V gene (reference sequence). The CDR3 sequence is CASSYSQGNTIYF. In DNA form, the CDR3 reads TGTGCCAGCAGTTACTCCCAAGGAAACACCATATATTTT.

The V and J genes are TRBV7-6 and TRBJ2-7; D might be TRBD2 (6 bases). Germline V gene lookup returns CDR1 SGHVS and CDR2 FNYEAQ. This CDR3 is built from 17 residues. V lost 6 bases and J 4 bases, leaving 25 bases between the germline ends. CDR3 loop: CASSFDVRDSLGYEQYF. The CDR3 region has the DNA TGTGCCAGCAGTTTCGATGTCCGGGACTCCCTGGGGTACGAGCAGTACTTC.

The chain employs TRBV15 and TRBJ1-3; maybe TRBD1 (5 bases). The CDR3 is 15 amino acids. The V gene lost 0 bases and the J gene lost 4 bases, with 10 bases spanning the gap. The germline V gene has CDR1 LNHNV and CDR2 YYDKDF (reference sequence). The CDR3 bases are TGTGCCACCAGCAGAGATCGCGGGGCGGGAAACACCATATATTTT. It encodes CATSRDRGAGNTIYF.

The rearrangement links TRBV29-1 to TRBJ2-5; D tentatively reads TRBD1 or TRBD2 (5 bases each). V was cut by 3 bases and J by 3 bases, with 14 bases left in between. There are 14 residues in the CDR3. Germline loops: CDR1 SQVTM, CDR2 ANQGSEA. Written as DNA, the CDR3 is TGCAGCGTTGACCGGGACCCATGGAAAGAGACCCAGTACTTC. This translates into CSVDRDPWKETQYF. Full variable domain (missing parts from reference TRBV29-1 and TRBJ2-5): SAVISQKPSRDICQRGTSLTIQCQVDSQVTMMFWYRQQPGQSLTLIATANQGSEATYESGFVIDKFPISRPNLTFSTLTVSNMSPEDSSIYLCSVDRDPWKETQYFGPGTRLLVL.

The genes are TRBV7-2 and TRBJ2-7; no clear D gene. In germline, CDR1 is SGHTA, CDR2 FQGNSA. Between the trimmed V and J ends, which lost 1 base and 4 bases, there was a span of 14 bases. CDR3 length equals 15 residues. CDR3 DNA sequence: TGTGCCAGCAGCTTAGTAGACACCCAATTATACGAGCAGTACTTC. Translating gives CASSLVDTQLYEQYF.

DNA of the CDR3: TGTGCCAGCAGCCTGGGATCATATGCGTCCCAGTACTTC. Protein: CASSLGSYASQYF. The rearrangement uses TRBV11-2 and TRBJ2-5; no clear D gene. The V gene's germline CDR1 is SGHAT and CDR2 FQNNGV. The CDR3 runs to 13 residues. The V end lost 5 bases, the J end lost 9 bases, and 16 bases lay between the germline ends. Filled out from reference TRBV11-2 and TRBJ2-5, the complete variable domain reads EAGVAQSPRYKIIEKRQSVAFWCNPISGHATLYWYQQILGQGPKLLIQFQNNGVVDDSQLPKDRFSAERLKGVDSTLKIQPAKLEDSAVYLCASSLGSYASQYFGPGTRLLVL.